The rows below give T cell receptor beta chains drawn from one sample of a study of STAT3 mutations in large granular lymphocyte leukemia. Only in-frame clones appear in the TCRdb table, and some are missing; sequencing was by immunoSEQ multiplex PCR. The sample records fewer than 10,000 clones, approximately 88% being singletons. The sample was peripheral blood mononuclear cells. The receptors come from an elderly man with T-cell large granular lymphocyte leukemia. Some clones in this sample may be carry-over from other donors' samples. Both conserved end residues are part of each CDR3. D genes are given only for firm matches. Size is stated for part of the rows, as once, few or many counts, or as a class when the clone is expanded.

J: TRBJ2-7; size: NA; V: TRBV29-1; D: NA; CDR3: CSVAGGRGSYEQYF; DNA: TGCAGCGTTGCTGGGGGGCGCGGTTCCTACGAGCAGTACTTC
J: TRBJ1-2; size: once; V: TRBV6-5; D: NA; CDR3: CASSYSRTAVNYGYTF; DNA: TGTGCCAGCAGTTACTCTAGGACAGCCGTTAACTATGGCTACACCTTC
J: TRBJ1-1; size: NA; V: TRBV9; D: NA; CDR3: CASSVESGQKAFF; DNA: TGTGCCAGCAGCGTAGAATCCGGACAGAAAGCTTTCTTT
J: TRBJ2-2; size: NA; V: TRBV2; D: NA; CDR3: CASSEAHGAPTGELFF; DNA: TGTGCCAGCAGTGAAGCCCATGGGGCACCCACCGGGGAGCTGTTTTTT
J: TRBJ1-4; size: once; V: TRBV7-2; D: NA; CDR3: CASSLRSDEKLFF; DNA: TGTGCCAGCAGCTTAAGGAGTGATGAAAAACTGTTTTTT
J: TRBJ1-6; size: NA; V: TRBV6-5; D: NA; CDR3: CASSYEQRGGSPLHF; DNA: TGTGCCAGCAGTTACGAACAAAGAGGTGGTTCACCCCTCCACTTT
J: TRBJ2-1; size: NA; V: TRBV25-1; D: TRBD2; CDR3: CASSEGGRQFF; DNA: TGTGCCAGCAGTGAGGGAGGGAGGCAGTTCTTC
J: TRBJ2-5; size: NA; V: TRBV19; D: TRBD2; CDR3: CASSIGLAAETQYF; DNA: TGTGCCAGTAGTATAGGACTAGCGGCAGAGACCCAGTACTTC
J: TRBJ2-1; size: medium-sized; V: TRBV5-8; D: NA; CDR3: CASSPWVSAEQFF; DNA: TGTGCCAGCAGCCCATGGGTATCGGCTGAGCAGTTCTTC
J: TRBJ2-1; size: NA; V: TRBV5-4; D: TRBD1; CDR3: CASSSRDRGYNEQFF; DNA: TGTGCCAGCAGTTCCCGGGACAGGGGTTACAATGAGCAGTTCTTC
J: TRBJ2-7; size: NA; V: TRBV6-1; D: NA; CDR3: CASNGDNHLYEQYF; DNA: TGTGCCAGCAATGGAGACAATCACCTCTACGAGCAGTACTTC
J: TRBJ2-7; size: NA; V: TRBV5-4; D: TRBD1; CDR3: CASSLEGARPDEQYF; DNA: TGTGCCAGCAGCTTGGAGGGGGCGCGGCCGGACGAGCAGTACTTC
J: TRBJ1-1; size: NA; V: TRBV5-1; D: TRBD1; CDR3: CASSTTGAGNTEAFF; DNA: TGCGCCAGCAGCACTACAGGGGCAGGGAACACTGAAGCTTTCTTT
J: TRBJ1-5; size: NA; V: TRBV6-7; D: TRBD1; CDR3: CASRLPLGTGNQPQHF; DNA: TGTGCCAGCAGGCTACCCCTCGGGACAGGCAATCAGCCCCAGCATTTT
J: TRBJ2-1; size: NA; V: TRBV7-2; D: TRBD1; CDR3: CASSLRGQIYNEQFF; DNA: TGTGCCAGCAGCTTAAGGGGACAGATTTACAATGAGCAGTTCTTC
J: TRBJ2-3; size: NA; V: TRBV29-1; D: TRBD1; CDR3: CSYRGSTDTQYF; DNA: TGCAGCTACAGGGGGTCGACAGATACGCAGTATTTT
J: TRBJ1-5; size: NA; V: TRBV30; D: NA; CDR3: CAWTLGRGGRQPQHF; DNA: TGTGCCTGGACGCTTGGAAGGGGCGGGCGGCAGCCCCAGCATTTT
J: TRBJ2-6; size: NA; V: TRBV7-3; D: TRBD2; CDR3: CASSNGLAGGPSGANVLTF; DNA: TGTGCCAGCAGCAACGGACTAGCGGGGGGCCCTTCTGGGGCCAACGTCCTGACTTTC
J: TRBJ2-7; size: NA; V: TRBV29-1; D: TRBD1; CDR3: CSVTDRGMREQYF; DNA: TGCAGCGTAACTGACAGGGGTATGAGGGAGCAGTACTTC
J: TRBJ1-2; size: NA; V: TRBV18; D: NA; CDR3: CASSPTTGTNYGYTF; DNA: TGTGCCAGCTCACCTACAACAGGGACTAACTATGGCTACACCTTC
J: TRBJ1-6; size: once; V: TRBV6-1; D: NA; CDR3: CASSESTGSSPLHF; DNA: TGTGCCAGCAGTGAATCTACAGGGAGTTCACCCCTCCACTTT
J: TRBJ2-5; size: NA; V: TRBV11-1; D: NA; CDR3: CASSLEGYGPETQYF; DNA: TGTGCCAGCAGCTTAGAAGGGTATGGGCCAGAGACCCAGTACTTC
J: TRBJ1-2; size: NA; V: TRBV19; D: NA; CDR3: CATTALHYGYTF; DNA: TGTGCCACCACAGCCCTACACTATGGCTACACCTTC
J: TRBJ1-1; size: NA; V: TRBV10-3; D: TRBD1; CDR3: CAIKHFQGDTEAFF; DNA: TGTGCCATCAAACACTTTCAGGGGGACACTGAAGCTTTCTTT
J: TRBJ1-1; size: NA; V: TRBV19; D: NA; CDR3: CASSIKPKGNYTEAFF; DNA: TGTGCCAGTAGTATAAAACCTAAGGGAAATTACACTGAAGCTTTCTTT
J: TRBJ2-5; size: NA; V: TRBV5-5; D: TRBD1; CDR3: CASSSVGTGVETQYF; DNA: TGTGCCAGCAGCTCAGTAGGGACAGGGGTAGAGACCCAGTACTTC
J: TRBJ1-3; size: NA; V: TRBV6-6; D: NA; CDR3: CASSYAGNAAGNTIYF; DNA: TGTGCCAGCAGTTACGCGGGGAATGCAGCAGGAAACACCATATATTTT
J: TRBJ1-5; size: NA; V: TRBV4-2; D: TRBD1; CDR3: CASSQDTGRGRNQPQHF; DNA: TGTGCCAGCAGCCAAGATACCGGCAGGGGGAGGAATCAGCCCCAGCATTTT
J: TRBJ1-2; size: NA; V: TRBV9; D: TRBD1; CDR3: CASSVEGTGLYGYTF; DNA: TGTGCCAGCAGCGTAGAGGGGACAGGCCTCTATGGCTACACCTTC
J: TRBJ1-6; size: NA; V: TRBV5-1; D: TRBD1; CDR3: CASSPQGFDNSPLHF; DNA: TGCGCCAGCAGCCCACAGGGGTTTGACAATTCACCCCTCCACTTT
J: TRBJ2-7; size: once; V: TRBV7-3; D: TRBD1; CDR3: CASSPKQGVYEQYF; DNA: TGTGCCAGCAGCCCCAAACAGGGGGTCTACGAGCAGTACTTC
J: TRBJ2-5; size: NA; V: TRBV12-5; D: TRBD1; CDR3: CASEGAAPGTQYF; DNA: TGTGCTAGTGAGGGGGCGGCTCCGGGGACCCAGTACTTC
J: TRBJ2-3; size: NA; V: TRBV4-1; D: NA; CDR3: CASSQEAFADTQYF; DNA: TGCGCCAGCAGCCAAGAAGCTTTCGCAGATACGCAGTATTTT
J: TRBJ2-3; size: NA; V: TRBV19; D: NA; CDR3: CASSIQGTDTQYF; DNA: TGTGCCAGTAGTATCCAAGGGACAGATACGCAGTATTTT
J: TRBJ1-6; size: few; V: TRBV7-9; D: NA; CDR3: CASSLAGSPSSYNSPLHF; DNA: TGTGCCAGCAGCTTAGCAGGTTCACCAAGCTCCTATAATTCACCCCTCCACTTT
J: TRBJ1-4; size: NA; V: TRBV5-4; D: NA; CDR3: CASSLGGPGRSEKLFF; DNA: TGTGCCAGCAGCTTGGGGGGTCCCGGAAGGAGTGAAAAACTGTTTTTT
J: TRBJ1-6; size: NA; V: TRBV5-1; D: TRBD1; CDR3: CASSPRGQGRDSPLHF; DNA: TGCGCCAGCAGCCCAAGAGGACAGGGTAGGGATTCACCCCTCCACTTT
J: TRBJ2-5; size: NA; V: TRBV5-1; D: TRBD1; CDR3: CASSGQGTGGETQYF; DNA: TGCGCCAGCAGCGGACAAGGGACAGGGGGAGAGACCCAGTACTTC
J: TRBJ1-4; size: NA; V: TRBV5-1; D: TRBD1; CDR3: CASSLGQGENEKLFF; DNA: TGCGCCAGCAGCCTGGGACAGGGAGAAAATGAAAAACTGTTTTTT
J: TRBJ1-5; size: NA; V: TRBV5-1; D: NA; CDR3: CASSLSPGGNQPQHF; DNA: TGCGCCAGCAGCTTGTCCCCAGGTGGCAATCAGCCCCAGCATTTT
J: TRBJ2-7; size: once; V: TRBV5-4; D: NA; CDR3: CASSLEREYEQYF; DNA: TGTGCCAGCAGCTTGGAAAGGGAATACGAGCAGTACTTC
J: TRBJ1-4; size: few; V: TRBV2; D: NA; CDR3: CASSRDTNEKLFF; DNA: TGTGCCAGCAGCCGGGACACTAATGAAAAACTGTTTTTT
J: TRBJ2-7; size: NA; V: TRBV29-1; D: NA; CDR3: CSVWVLDKAYEQYF; DNA: NA
J: TRBJ2-1; size: NA; V: TRBV6-5; D: NA; CDR3: CASTDGPRGEQFF; DNA: TGTGCCTCCACAGACGGGCCAAGGGGTGAGCAGTTCTTC
J: TRBJ1-2; size: NA; V: TRBV18; D: NA; CDR3: CASSPGGVGDYGYTF; DNA: TGTGCCAGCTCACCAGGAGGGGTCGGGGACTATGGCTACACCTTC
J: TRBJ1-2; size: NA; V: TRBV19; D: TRBD1; CDR3: CASSTHRGPYGYTF; DNA: TGTGCCAGTAGTACGCACAGGGGGCCCTATGGCTACACCTTC
J: TRBJ1-2; size: NA; V: TRBV5-5; D: NA; CDR3: CASSSGPGHNYGYTF; DNA: TGTGCCAGCAGCTCCGGACCCGGGCATAACTATGGCTACACCTTC
J: TRBJ1-5; size: NA; V: TRBV29-1; D: NA; CDR3: CSVAAEGYQPQHF; DNA: TGCAGCGTTGCTGCGGAGGGGTATCAGCCCCAGCATTTT
J: TRBJ2-3; size: NA; V: TRBV7-9; D: NA; CDR3: CASSPWRGNTDTQYF; DNA: TGTGCCAGCAGCCCTTGGCGGGGAAACACAGATACGCAGTATTTT
J: TRBJ2-7; size: NA; V: TRBV6-6; D: TRBD1; CDR3: CASSYGTGLIPREQYF; DNA: TGTGCCAGCAGTTACGGGACAGGACTAATCCCTCGCGAGCAGTACTTC
J: TRBJ1-5; size: NA; V: TRBV6-5; D: TRBD1; CDR3: CASGKTGTGDQPQHF; DNA: TGTGCCAGCGGAAAAACCGGGACAGGGGATCAGCCCCAGCATTTT